A single sample is the source of the 7 T cell receptor beta chains below, sequenced in a study of CD8+CD57+ T cells in acquired aplastic anemia (dated by TCRdb to about 2018). The instrument was an Illumina HiSeq 2000. Profiling of TCR beta VDJ combinations and CDR3 sequences used genomic DNA as the template. Starting from the raw public reads, TCRdb applied fastp trimming at Q25, assembled clones with MiXCR and retained in-frame beta chains. One record per CDR3 amino acid sequence lists the most common genes and DNA. Recorded for this sample are under 350,000 distinct CDR3 sequences; approximately 60% of them occurred a single time. The leading ten clones occupy approximately 1.3% of the sample. The patients picked for sequencing were ones in whom flow cytometry had shown an expansion of CD8+CD57+ cells. Specimen: sorted CD4+, CD8+, or CD8+CD57+ T cells (not recorded which) from PBMCs. The origin of the receptors is a human donor with aplastic anemia.

This clonotype was counted ten times or more. CDR3 sequence: CASSVAASSYNEQFF. CDR3 sequence (DNA): TGTGCCAGCAGCGTAGCGGCAAGCTCCTACAATGAGCAGTTCTTC. The chain has TRBV9 and TRBJ2-1; no clear D gene. Germline V gene data show CDR1 as SGDLS and CDR2 as YYNGEE. The CDR3 sequence is 15 residues long. V lost 0 bases to trimming and J lost 0 bases, with 7 bases between them.

V gene TRBV20-1 combines with J gene TRBJ2-7, with D possibly called TRBD1 or TRBD2 (5 bases each). Germline V gene lookup returns CDR1 DFQATT and CDR2 SNEGSKA (reference sequence). This CDR3 spans 14 amino acids. The ends were cut back, 3 bases at V and 3 bases at J, with 15 bases in the middle. The DNA for the CDR3 is TGCAGTGCTAGGGGGGTCAGGGACCACTACGAGCAGTACTTC. Residues: CSARGVRDHYEQYF.

The V call is TRBV15, the J call TRBJ1-4; D is perhaps TRBD1 (5 bases). There are 16 residues in the CDR3. Trimming left V 3 bases short and J 4 bases short, with 15 bases between. Germline V gene lookup returns CDR1 LNHNV and CDR2 YYDKDF (reference sequence). CDR3 sequence reads: CATSRTAAKGNEKLFF. Written as DNA, the CDR3 is TGTGCCACCAGCAGGACAGCCGCCAAGGGTAATGAAAAACTGTTTTTT.

In DNA, the CDR3 is TGTGCCAGCAGCTTGGAAAGGGGTGATTCACCCCTCCACTTT. Its translation is CASSLERGDSPLHF. The chain combines TRBV7-2 with TRBJ1-6, with D perhaps matching TRBD1 (5 bases). The CDR3 runs 14 residues. V was trimmed by 3 bases and J by 8 bases, leaving 11 bases between them. The germline V gene has CDR1 SGHTA and CDR2 FQGNSA.

The chain couples TRBV9 to TRBJ2-7, with TRBD2 identical over 7 bases. The CDR3 totals 16 residues. Germline CDR1 and CDR2: SGDLS and YYNGEE. The V and J ends lost 3 bases and 3 bases, in that order; junction bases with no gene match: 12. The CDR3: CASSGGPSGEHYEQYF. The CDR3, as DNA: TGTGCCAGCAGCGGGGGTCCTAGCGGAGAACACTACGAGCAGTACTTC.

This clonotype was detected many times. V and J are TRBV5-8 and TRBJ2-3; TRBD2 matches 14 bases. The CDR3 consists of 15 residues. Germline V CDR1 and CDR2: SGHTS, YDEGEE. The J segment lost 10 bases and the V segment lost 0 bases, leaving 4 bases of the junction unmatched. As DNA, the CDR3 is TGTGCCAGCAGCTTGGGACTAGCGGGAGGGCCTTCGCAGTATTTT. Amino acids: CASSLGLAGGPSQYF.

The rearrangement links TRBV9 to TRBJ2-1; a possible D gene is TRBD2 (5 bases). Germline CDR1 is SGDLS and CDR2 is YYNGEE. This CDR3 has 15 residues. Trimming left V 0 bases short and J 5 bases short, with 12 bases between. As DNA, the CDR3 is TGTGCCAGCAGCGTAGAAGCGGTAATCGACAATGAGCAGTTCTTC. Encoded protein: CASSVEAVIDNEQFF.